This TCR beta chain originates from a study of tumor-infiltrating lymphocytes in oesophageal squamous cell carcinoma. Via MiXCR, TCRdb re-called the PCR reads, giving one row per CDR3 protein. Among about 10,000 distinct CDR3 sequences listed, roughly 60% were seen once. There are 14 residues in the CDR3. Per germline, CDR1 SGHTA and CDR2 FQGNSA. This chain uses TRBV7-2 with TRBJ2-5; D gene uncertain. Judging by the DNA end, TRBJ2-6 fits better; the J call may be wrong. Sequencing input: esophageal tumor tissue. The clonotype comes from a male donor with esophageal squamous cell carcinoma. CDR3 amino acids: CASSLVSGANVLTF. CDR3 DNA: TGTGCCAGCAGCTTAGTTTCCGGGGCCAACGTCCTGACTTTC.